Shown below are 18 T cell receptor beta chains from a single sample sequenced in a study of blood T cell repertoires in COVID-19. Some clones are missing from TCRdb's copy, which holds only in-frame ones; the method was immunoSEQ multiplex PCR. The sample contains some 200,000 clones, over 60% of which appear only once. The sequencing sample was made of peripheral blood. The receptors here all came from a woman aged 70-85 years with acute or convalescent COVID-19.

The genes are TRBV27 and TRBJ1-4; no reliable D call. V gave up 1 base and J gave up 4 bases, with 4 bases separating them. Germline lookup yields CDR1 MNHEY and CDR2 SMNVEV (reference sequence). The CDR3 is made up of 13 amino acids. The CDR3 bases are TGTGCCAGCAGTTTATTGAGTAATGAAAAACTGTTTTTT. As protein: CASSLLSNEKLFF. The full variable domain, with the rest looked up from reference TRBV27 and TRBJ1-4, is EAQVTQNPRYLITVTGKKLTVTCSQNMNHEYMSWYRQDPGLGLRQIYYSMNVEVTDKGDVPEGYKVSRKEKRNFPLILESPSPNQTSLYFCASSLLSNEKLFFGSGTQLSVL.

This clone has a single count. The chain employs TRBV7-3 and TRBJ2-1, with unresolved D. CDR1 and CDR2 from the germline V gene are SGHTA and FQGTGA. This CDR3 is 12 amino acids long. The V end was cut by 5 bases, the J end by 8 bases, with 10 bases between. The CDR3 DNA follows: TGTGCCAGCAGCCAAAACGGAGATGAGCAGTTCTTC. Its protein is CASSQNGDEQFF.

CDR3 DNA sequence: TGTGCCAGCAGGCTGGGGGGAGGAGCGGGAAGCCCCAGCACAGATACGCAGTATTTT. Translation: CASRLGGGAGSPSTDTQYF. The J gene is TRBJ2-3, the V gene TRBV27; 7 nucleotides line up with TRBD2. CDR3 length: 19 residues. V dropped 6 bases and J dropped 0; count of bases not matched to a gene: 18. Germline V gene data show CDR1 as MNHEY and CDR2 as SMNVEV (reference sequence).

The gene calls are TRBV30 and TRBJ2-1; tentative D call: TRBD2 (6 bases). Germline assignment: CDR1 GTSNPN and CDR2 SVGIG (reference sequence). Trimming shortened V by 7 bases and J by 8 bases, and 15 bases separated the two germline ends. The CDR3 is 12 residues long. The CDR3 coding sequence is TGTGCCTCTAGAAGGAGGGCTGATGAGCAGTTCTTC. Translating gives CASRRRADEQFF.

This chain links TRBV30 with TRBJ1-6; 9 nucleotides match TRBD1. The CDR3 length is 16 residues. The germline CDR1 and CDR2 sequences are GTSNPN and SVGIG (reference sequence). J was trimmed by 9 bases and V by 3 bases; bases with no gene match: 12. This chain's CDR3 is CAWSLNLGQGISPLHF. CDR3 bases: TGTGCCTGGAGCCTCAACCTCGGACAGGGGATTTCACCCCTCCACTTT.

The chain combines TRBV5-1 with TRBJ1-2; TRBD1 aligns across 8 bases. Germline V CDR1 and CDR2: SGHRS, YFSETQ. This CDR3 comprises 14 residues. J lost 4 bases, V lost 4 bases, and 6 bases had no gene match. The CDR3 reads CASSETGDSYGYTF. The CDR3 DNA reads as TGCGCCAGCAGCGAGACAGGGGACTCCTATGGCTACACCTTC.

This chain joins TRBV28 and TRBJ2-3; the match to TRBD2 covers 8 bases. Germline assignment: CDR1 MDHEN and CDR2 SYDVKM. The V segment lost 9 bases and the J segment 1 base; nucleotides outside the gene matches: 12. This CDR3 spans 16 amino acids. The CDR3: CASGGGTSVGTDTQYF. The CDR3 nucleotides read TGTGCCAGTGGGGGTGGGACTAGTGTGGGCACAGATACGCAGTATTTT.

The genes are TRBV4-2 and TRBJ2-7, with 8 bases aligning to TRBD2. The germline gives CDR1 LGHNA, CDR2 YNFKEQ. The CDR3 loop spans 16 amino acids. V dropped 4 bases and J dropped 0; count of bases not matched to a gene: 8. CDR3 region: CASSLAVTSGSYEQYF. DNA for the CDR3: TGTGCCAGCAGCCTGGCCGTTACTAGCGGCTCCTACGAGCAGTACTTC.

Only a few counts were recorded for this clone. This rearrangement joins TRBV11-2 to TRBJ1-2; 8 bases map to TRBD1. Germline CDR1 is SGHAT and CDR2 is FQNNGV. Trimming cost V 2 bases and J 8 bases; bases outside gene matches: 19. The CDR3 runs to 18 residues. The CDR3 DNA sequence: TGTGCCAGCAGCTTATTTCTAGCGGGATTCCAGGGGGCAAGGGGCTACACCTTC. Residues: CASSLFLAGFQGARGYTF.

The chain combines TRBV19 with TRBJ1-2; D is possibly TRBD1 (6 bases). This CDR3 is built from 14 residues. Germline-derived CDR1 and CDR2 are LNHDA and SQIVND (reference sequence). V gave up 9 bases and J gave up 4 bases, with 18 bases separating them. CDR3: CASSGQTEFYGYTF. For the CDR3, the DNA is TGTGCCAGCTCCGGACAGACAGAGTTCTATGGCTACACCTTC. The full variable domain, its missing parts supplied by reference TRBV19 and TRBJ1-2, is DGGITQSPKYLFRKEGQNVTLSCEQNLNHDAMYWYRQDPGQGLRLIYYSQIVNDFQKGDIAEGYSVSREKKESFPLTVTSAQKNPTAFYLCASSGQTEFYGYTFGSGTRLTVV.

The J gene is TRBJ1-1, the V gene TRBV6-5; D gene uncertain. This CDR3 has 13 residues. V was shortened by 6 bases and J by 0 bases, with 8 bases between the two germline ends. The germline V gene encodes CDR1 MNHEY and CDR2 SVGAGI. The chain's CDR3 is CASREVLNTEAFF. The CDR3 DNA follows: TGTGCCAGCAGGGAGGTCTTGAACACTGAAGCTTTCTTT.

The chain links TRBV14 to TRBJ1-1; weak D call: TRBD1 (6 bases). The length of the CDR3 is 15 residues. CDR1 is SGHDN and CDR2 is FVKESK in the germline V gene. Trimming removed 4 bases at V and 2 bases at J, with 14 bases between. This CDR3 reads CASSPYLGGNTEAFF. CDR3 bases: TGTGCCAGCAGCCCGTACTTAGGGGGAAACACTGAAGCTTTCTTT.

CDR3: CASSFAPRPPNTEAFF. CDR3 DNA: TGTGCCAGCAGCTTTGCGCCCAGGCCACCGAACACTGAAGCTTTCTTT. This rearrangement joins TRBV12-1 to TRBJ1-1; TRBD1, as called in the table, went unchecked against the DNA. TRBV12-1 counts as a pseudogene. This CDR3 is built from 16 residues.

This chain connects TRBV9 to TRBJ1-5, with 8 bases fitting TRBD1. The CDR3 is 16 residues long. Germline CDR1 and CDR2: SGDLS and YYNGEE. The V and J ends lost 4 bases and 6 bases, in that order; junction bases with no gene match: 12. The CDR3: CASSPEQGERGQPQHF. The CDR3 nucleotides read TGTGCCAGCAGCCCGGAACAGGGGGAAAGGGGTCAGCCCCAGCATTTT.

The V gene is TRBV15, the J gene TRBJ2-7; 8 bases are a match to TRBD1. Germline V gives CDR1 LNHNV, CDR2 YYDKDF (reference sequence). After removal of 3 bases from V and 5 bases from J, the junction contained 6 bases not matched to a gene. The CDR3 runs to 14 residues. CDR3 amino acids: CATSSWDRTNEQYF. The CDR3 bases are TGTGCCACCAGCAGCTGGGACAGGACTAACGAGCAGTACTTC.

This clone came up a few times. V usage is TRBV27 and J usage is TRBJ1-2, with 7 bases matching TRBD1. The germline V gene encodes CDR1 MNHEY and CDR2 SMNVEV (reference sequence). This CDR3 spans 13 amino acids. Losses at the gene ends were 8 bases for V and 3 bases for J; bases not matched to a gene: 6. CDR3 bases: TGTGCCAGCCTCAGGGGGTGGGACTATGGCTACACCTTC. Its translation: CASLRGWDYGYTF.

The chain couples TRBV2 to TRBJ2-1; 8 bases match TRBD2. The V and J ends lost 8 bases and 0 bases, in that order; junction bases with no gene match: 9. The germline gives CDR1 SNHLY, CDR2 FYNNEI. The CDR3 has 16 amino acids. The CDR3 DNA reads as TGTGCCAGCGAGGGGCTAGCGGGTAACTCCTACAATGAGCAGTTCTTC. Encoded protein: CASEGLAGNSYNEQFF.

A single count supports this clone. The chain is built from TRBV28 and TRBJ2-5, with 12 bases aligning to TRBD2. Trimming at V came to 7 bases and at J to 4 bases, leaving 16 bases not matched to a gene. Germline V CDR1 and CDR2: MDHEN, SYDVKM. This CDR3 is built from 18 residues. CDR3 sequence (DNA): TGTGCCAGCACCCCCTTCCTGACTAGCGGGGGCCGGGGAGAGACCCAGTACTTC. Protein sequence: CASTPFLTSGGRGETQYF.